A single sample is the source of the 5 T cell receptor beta chains below, sequenced in a study of cytomegalovirus exposure and HLA in healthy donors. Clones were read by immunoSEQ multiplex PCR, and TCRdb kept only the in-frame ones, dropping some. The data show hundreds of thousands of clones, roughly 88% seen once. Sequencing was carried out using PBMCs. These receptors were obtained from a woman aged 18 to 35 in good health and CMV-seronegative.

The J gene is TRBJ2-5, the V gene TRBV27; D is perhaps TRBD1 (5 bases). Germline V gene lookup returns CDR1 MNHEY and CDR2 SMNVEV (reference sequence). V lost 5 bases and J lost 5, with 15 bases in between. This CDR3 is built from 14 residues. CDR3 DNA: TGTGCCAGCAGTATCATTCAGGGATGGGAGACCCAGTACTTC. Translation gives CASSIIQGWETQYF.

The chain combines TRBV30 with TRBJ1-2, with D possibly being TRBD1 (5 bases). In germline, CDR1 is GTSNPN, CDR2 SVGIG (reference sequence). Deletions cut 4 bases from V and 4 bases from J, with 13 bases between. This CDR3 is built from 13 residues. As DNA, the CDR3 is TGTGCCTGGACCCTGGGCAGGGCCTATGGCTACACCTTC. Translated: CAWTLGRAYGYTF.

This sequence joins TRBV15 and TRBJ2-2; 8 bases are a match to TRBD1. After removal of 7 bases from V and 8 bases from J, the junction contained 12 bases not matched to a gene. Per the germline V gene, CDR1 is LNHNV and CDR2 is YYDKDF (reference sequence). The length of the CDR3 is 15 residues. CDR3 amino acids: CATTTAGGDSGELFF. The CDR3 DNA reads as TGTGCCACCACCACCGCAGGGGGCGATTCGGGGGAGCTGTTTTTT.

This sequence joins TRBV11-2 and TRBJ1-4; 7 positions match TRBD1. The CDR3 is 15 residues long. Trimming took 3 bases from V and 5 from J; bases not matched to a gene: 6. Per germline, CDR1 SGHAT and CDR2 FQNNGV. The CDR3 DNA follows: TGTGCCAGCAGCTTGATGGGACAGTTGAATGAAAAACTGTTTTTT. It specifies CASSLMGQLNEKLFF.

The chain uses TRBV20-1 and TRBJ1-1, with D unresolved. The germline V gene has CDR1 DFQATT and CDR2 SNEGSKA (reference sequence). Trimming shortened V by 6 bases and J by 10 bases, and 9 bases separated the two germline ends. This CDR3 comprises 9 residues. Here the CDR3 DNA reads TGCAGTGCCCTACGAGGAGCTTTCTTT. Translation gives CSALRGAFF.